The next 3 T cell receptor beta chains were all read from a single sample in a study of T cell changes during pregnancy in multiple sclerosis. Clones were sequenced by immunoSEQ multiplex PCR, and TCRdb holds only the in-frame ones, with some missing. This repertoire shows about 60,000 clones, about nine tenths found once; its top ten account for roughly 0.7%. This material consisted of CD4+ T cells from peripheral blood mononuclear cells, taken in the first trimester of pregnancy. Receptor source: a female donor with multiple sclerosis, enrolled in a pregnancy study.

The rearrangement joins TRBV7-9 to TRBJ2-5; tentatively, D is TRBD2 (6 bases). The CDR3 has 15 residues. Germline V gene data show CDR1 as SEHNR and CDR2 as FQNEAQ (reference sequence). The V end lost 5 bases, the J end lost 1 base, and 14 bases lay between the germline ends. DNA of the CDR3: TGTGCCAGCAGCCCTTCGGGAGATTTCCAAGAGACCCAGTACTTC. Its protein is CASSPSGDFQETQYF.

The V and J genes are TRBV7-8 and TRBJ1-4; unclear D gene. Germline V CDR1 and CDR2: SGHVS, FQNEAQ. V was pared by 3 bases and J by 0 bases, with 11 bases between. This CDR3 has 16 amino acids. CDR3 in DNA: TGTGCCAGCAGCTTGCGGAGCATAGCAACTAATGAAAAACTGTTTTTT. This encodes CASSLRSIATNEKLFF.

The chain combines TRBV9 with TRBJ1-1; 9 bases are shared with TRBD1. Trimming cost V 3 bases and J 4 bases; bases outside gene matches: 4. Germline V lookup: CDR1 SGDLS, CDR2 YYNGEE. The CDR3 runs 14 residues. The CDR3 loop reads CASSGQGVGTEAFF. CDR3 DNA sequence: TGTGCCAGCAGCGGACAGGGGGTAGGCACTGAAGCTTTCTTT. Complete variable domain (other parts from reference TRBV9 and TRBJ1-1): DSGVTQTPKHLITATGQRVTLRCSPRSGDLSVYWYQQSLDQGLQFLIQYYNGEERAKGNILERFSAQQFPDLHSELNLSSLELGDSALYFCASSGQGVGTEAFFGQGTRLTVV.